This T cell receptor (beta chain) was identified during a study of blood T cell repertoires in COVID-19. Background on the study: Sources were T cells, B-cell-depleted T cells, or PBMCs; the material itself was cDNA or gDNA.

Germline loops: CDR1 SGHNT, CDR2 YYREEE (reference sequence). V shed 2 bases and J 5 bases; nucleotides not matched to a gene: 10. The CDR3 extends over 16 amino acids. Profiling relied on immunoSEQ multiplex PCR, and the TCRdb table lists in-frame clones only, not all of them. The sample records 350,000 to 400,000 clones, 75% to 90% being singletons. This clonotype was sampled from a woman in her fifties or sixties with COVID-19, enrolled during active disease. V is TRBV5-4 and J is TRBJ2-3, with TRBD2 identical over 8 bases. Source material: peripheral blood. The CDR3 DNA reads TGTGCCAGCAGCTTAACGGTGGGCGGGGGGCGAGATACGCAGTATTTT. It yields the protein CASSLTVGGGRDTQYF.